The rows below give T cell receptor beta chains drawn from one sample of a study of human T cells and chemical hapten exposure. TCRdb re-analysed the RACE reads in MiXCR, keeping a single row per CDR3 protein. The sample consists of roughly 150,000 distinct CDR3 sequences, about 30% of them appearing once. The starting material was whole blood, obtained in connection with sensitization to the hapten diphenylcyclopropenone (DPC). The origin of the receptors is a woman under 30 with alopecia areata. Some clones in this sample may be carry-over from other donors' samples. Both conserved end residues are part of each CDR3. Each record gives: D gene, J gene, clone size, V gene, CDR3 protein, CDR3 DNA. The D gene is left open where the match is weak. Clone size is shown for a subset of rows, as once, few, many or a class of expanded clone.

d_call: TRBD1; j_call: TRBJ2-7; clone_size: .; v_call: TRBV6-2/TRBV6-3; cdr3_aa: CASNRGKEQYF; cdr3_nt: TGTGCCAGTAACAGGGGGAAGGAGCAGTACTTC
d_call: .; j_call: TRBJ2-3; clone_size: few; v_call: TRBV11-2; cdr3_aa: CASSLRFQGTDTQYF; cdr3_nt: TGTGCCAGCAGCTTAAGGTTCCAGGGGACAGATACGCAGTATTTT
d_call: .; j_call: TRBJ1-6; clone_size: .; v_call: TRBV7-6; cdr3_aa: CASQGAVANSPLHF; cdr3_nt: TGTGCCAGCCAAGGGGCAGTAGCAAATTCACCCCTCCACTTT
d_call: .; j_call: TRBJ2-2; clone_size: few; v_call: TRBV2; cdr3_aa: CASSYRDPGELFF; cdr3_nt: TGTGCCAGCAGTTACAGGGATCCCGGGGAGCTGTTTTTT
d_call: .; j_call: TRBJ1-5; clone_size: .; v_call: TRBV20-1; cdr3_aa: CSAGSTRPLGSNQPQHF; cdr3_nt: TGCAGTGCTGGTTCGACAAGGCCTCTAGGTAGCAATCAGCCCCAGCATTTT
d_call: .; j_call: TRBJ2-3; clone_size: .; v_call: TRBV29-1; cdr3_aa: CSARQGSDTQYF; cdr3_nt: TGCAGCGCTCGCCAGGGCTCAGATACGCAGTATTTT
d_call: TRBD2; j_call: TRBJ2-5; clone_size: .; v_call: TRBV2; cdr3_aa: CASGTTRGETQYF; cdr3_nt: TGTGCCAGTGGGACTACCCGGGGGGAGACCCAGTACTTC
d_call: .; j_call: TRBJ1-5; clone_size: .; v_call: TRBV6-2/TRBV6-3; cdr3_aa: CASGVRSGALLNQPQHF; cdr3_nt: TGTGCCAGCGGGGTTCGCTCAGGGGCACTACTCAATCAGCCCCAGCATTTT
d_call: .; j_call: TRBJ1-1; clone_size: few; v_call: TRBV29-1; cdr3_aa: CSVDRGYDTEAFF; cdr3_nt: TGCAGCGTTGATAGGGGATATGACACTGAAGCTTTCTTT
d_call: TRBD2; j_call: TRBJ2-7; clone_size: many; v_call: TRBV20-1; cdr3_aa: CSARGTRDYEQYF; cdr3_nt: TGCAGTGCTAGAGGGACTAGGGACTACGAGCAGTACTTC
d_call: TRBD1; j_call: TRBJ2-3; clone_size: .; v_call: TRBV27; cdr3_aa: CASRDRGRDTQYF; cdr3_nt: TGTGCCAGCCGGGACAGGGGAAGAGATACGCAGTATTTT
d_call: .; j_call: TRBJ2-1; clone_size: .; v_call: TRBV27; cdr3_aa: CASSRDPVNEQFF; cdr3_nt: TGTGCCAGCAGCCGGGACCCAGTCAATGAGCAGTTCTTC
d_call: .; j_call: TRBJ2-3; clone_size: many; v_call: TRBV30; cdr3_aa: CAWTPTTDTQYF; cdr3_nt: TGTGCCTGGACCCCTACAACAGATACGCAGTATTTT
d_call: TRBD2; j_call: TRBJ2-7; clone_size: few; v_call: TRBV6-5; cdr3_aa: CASARLAGGEQYF; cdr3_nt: TGTGCCAGCGCTCGGCTAGCGGGAGGCGAGCAGTACTTC
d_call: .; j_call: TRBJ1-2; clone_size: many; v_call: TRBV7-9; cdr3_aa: CASSLARSYGYTF; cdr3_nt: TGTGCCAGCAGCTTAGCCAGGAGCTATGGCTACACCTTC
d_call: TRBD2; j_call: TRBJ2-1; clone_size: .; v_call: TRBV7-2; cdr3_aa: CASSLRSGSRYNEQFF; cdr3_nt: TGTGCCAGCAGCTTAAGGAGCGGGAGTAGATACAATGAGCAGTTCTTC
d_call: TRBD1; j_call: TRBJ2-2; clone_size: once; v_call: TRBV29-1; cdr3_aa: CSVEGGQGAGELFF; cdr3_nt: TGCAGCGTTGAAGGGGGACAGGGGGCCGGGGAGCTGTTTTTT
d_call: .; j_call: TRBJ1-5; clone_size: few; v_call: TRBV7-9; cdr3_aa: CASSLGGRQPQHF; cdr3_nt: TGTGCCAGCAGCTTAGGTGGGAGACAGCCCCAGCATTTT
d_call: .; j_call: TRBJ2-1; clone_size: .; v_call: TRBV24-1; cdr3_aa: CATSDATGTYEQFF; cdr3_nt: TGTGCCACCAGTGACGCCACAGGGACCTATGAGCAGTTCTTC
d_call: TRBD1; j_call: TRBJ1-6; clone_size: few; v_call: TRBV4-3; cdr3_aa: CASSLTGVGSPLHF; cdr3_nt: TGCGCCAGCAGCCTTACAGGGGTTGGGTCACCCCTCCACTTT
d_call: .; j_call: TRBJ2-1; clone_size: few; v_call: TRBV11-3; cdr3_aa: CASGRGGYEQFF; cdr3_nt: TGTGCCAGCGGTCGAGGGGGATATGAGCAGTTCTTC
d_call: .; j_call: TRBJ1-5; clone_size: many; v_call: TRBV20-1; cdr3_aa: CSARGGQFNQPQHF; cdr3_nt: TGCAGTGCTAGAGGAGGGCAGTTCAATCAGCCCCAGCATTTT
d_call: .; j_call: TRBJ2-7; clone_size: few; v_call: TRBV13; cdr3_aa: CASSLAPPYEQYF; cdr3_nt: TGTGCCAGCAGCTTAGCCCCGCCGTACGAGCAGTACTTC
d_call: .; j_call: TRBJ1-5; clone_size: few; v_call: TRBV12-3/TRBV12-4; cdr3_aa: CASSLRLQFNQPQHF; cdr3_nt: TGTGCCAGCAGTTTAAGGTTACAGTTCAATCAGCCCCAGCATTTT
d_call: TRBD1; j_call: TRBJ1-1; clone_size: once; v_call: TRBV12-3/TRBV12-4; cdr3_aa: CASSLLSGRGLEAFF; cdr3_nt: TGTGCCAGCAGTTTATTATCCGGCAGGGGGCTTGAAGCTTTCTTT
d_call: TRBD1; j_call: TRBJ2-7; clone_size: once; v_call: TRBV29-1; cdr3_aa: CSVTGNFSYEQYF; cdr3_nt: TGCAGCGTGACAGGGAATTTCTCCTACGAGCAGTACTTC
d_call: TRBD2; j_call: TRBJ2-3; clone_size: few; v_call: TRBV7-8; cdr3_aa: CASSLPLAGGFSQYF; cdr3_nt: TGTGCCAGCAGCTTACCACTAGCGGGGGGGTTCTCCCAGTATTTT
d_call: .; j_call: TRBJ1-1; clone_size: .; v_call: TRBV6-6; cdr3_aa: CASSYFWLGGNTEAFF; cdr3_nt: TGTGCCAGCAGTTACTTCTGGCTGGGGGGGAACACTGAAGCTTTCTTT
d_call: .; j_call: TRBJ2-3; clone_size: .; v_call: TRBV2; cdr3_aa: CASSLDTLPSSTQYF; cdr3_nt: TGTGCCAGCAGTCTGGACACCCTACCCTCAAGTACGCAGTATTTT
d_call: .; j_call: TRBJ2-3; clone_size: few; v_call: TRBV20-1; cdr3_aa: CSASFDTQYF; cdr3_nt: TGCAGTGCTAGTTTCGATACGCAGTATTTT
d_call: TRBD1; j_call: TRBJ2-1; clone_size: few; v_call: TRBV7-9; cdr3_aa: CASSHRDRPYNEQFF; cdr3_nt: TGTGCCAGCAGCCACCGGGACAGGCCCTACAATGAGCAGTTCTTC
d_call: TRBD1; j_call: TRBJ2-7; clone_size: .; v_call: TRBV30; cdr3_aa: CACIPGQGYYEQYF; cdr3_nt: TGTGCCTGCATTCCGGGACAGGGATACTACGAGCAGTACTTC
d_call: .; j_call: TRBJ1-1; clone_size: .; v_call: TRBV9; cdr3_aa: CASSVERGGGTEAFF; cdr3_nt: TGTGCCAGCAGCGTAGAAAGAGGGGGTGGCACTGAAGCTTTCTTT
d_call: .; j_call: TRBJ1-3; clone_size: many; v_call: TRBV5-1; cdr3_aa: CASREGSGNTIYF; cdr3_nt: TGCGCCAGCAGGGAAGGTTCCGGAAACACCATATATTTT
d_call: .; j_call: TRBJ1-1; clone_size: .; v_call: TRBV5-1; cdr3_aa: CASSSFTSNTEAFF; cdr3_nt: TGCGCCAGCAGCTCGTTTACTTCGAACACTGAAGCTTTCTTT
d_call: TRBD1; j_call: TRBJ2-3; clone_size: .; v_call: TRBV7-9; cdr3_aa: CASSLEGAITDTQYF; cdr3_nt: TGTGCCAGCAGCTTAGAGGGGGCAATCACAGATACGCAGTATTTT
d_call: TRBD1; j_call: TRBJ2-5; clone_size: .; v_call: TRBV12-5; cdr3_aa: CASGFAGTGDETQYF; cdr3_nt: TGTGCTAGTGGTTTCGCCGGGACAGGCGATGAGACCCAGTACTTC
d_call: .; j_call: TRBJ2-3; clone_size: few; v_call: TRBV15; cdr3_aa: CATSRDSQRDTQYF; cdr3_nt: TGTGCCACCAGCAGAGATAGCCAGCGAGATACGCAGTATTTT
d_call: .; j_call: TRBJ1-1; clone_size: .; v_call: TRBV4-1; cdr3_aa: CASSRIRDGGQREAFF; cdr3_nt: TGCGCCAGCAGCCGCATCCGGGACGGAGGCCAAAGGGAAGCTTTCTTT
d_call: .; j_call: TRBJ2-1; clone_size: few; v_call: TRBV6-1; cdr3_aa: CASRTSLYNEQFF; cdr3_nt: TGTGCCAGCAGGACTTCCCTGTACAATGAGCAGTTCTTC
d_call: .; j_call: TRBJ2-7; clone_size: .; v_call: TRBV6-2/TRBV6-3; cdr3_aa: CASSDPLEEQYF; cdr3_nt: TGTGCCAGCAGTGACCCCCTTGAAGAGCAGTACTTC
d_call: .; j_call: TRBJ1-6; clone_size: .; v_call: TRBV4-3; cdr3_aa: CASSQVGGVSPLHF; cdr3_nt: TGCGCCAGCAGCCAAGTAGGGGGGGTTTCACCCCTCCACTTT
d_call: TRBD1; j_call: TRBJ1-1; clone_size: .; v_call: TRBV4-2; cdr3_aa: CASSPTIDREAFF; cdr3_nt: TGTGCCAGCAGCCCAACAATCGACAGGGAGGCTTTCTTT
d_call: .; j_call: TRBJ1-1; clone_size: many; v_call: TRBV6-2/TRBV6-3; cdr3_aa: CASSRTEATEAFF; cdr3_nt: TGTGCCAGCAGTCGTACAGAGGCCACTGAAGCTTTCTTT
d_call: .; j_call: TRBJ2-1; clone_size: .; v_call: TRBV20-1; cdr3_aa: CSASSSSGRGNEQFF; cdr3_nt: TGCAGTGCTAGTAGTAGTAGCGGACGGGGAAATGAGCAGTTCTTC
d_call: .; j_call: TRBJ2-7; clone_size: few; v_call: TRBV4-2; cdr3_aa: CASSQDPSGFENEQYF; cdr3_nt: TGTGCCAGCAGCCAAGATCCTTCGGGATTCGAGAACGAGCAGTACTTC
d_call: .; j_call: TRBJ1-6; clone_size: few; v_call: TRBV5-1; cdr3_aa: CASSIDINSPLHF; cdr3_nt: TGCGCCAGCAGCATCGACATAAATTCACCCCTCCACTTT
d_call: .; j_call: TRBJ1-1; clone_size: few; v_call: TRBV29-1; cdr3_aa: CSVAKITGNEAFF; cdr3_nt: TGCAGCGTTGCAAAAATTACAGGGAATGAAGCTTTCTTT
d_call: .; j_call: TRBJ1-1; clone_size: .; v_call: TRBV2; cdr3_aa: CASKRDTPTEAFF; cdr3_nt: TGTGCCAGCAAGAGGGACACTCCCACTGAAGCTTTCTTT
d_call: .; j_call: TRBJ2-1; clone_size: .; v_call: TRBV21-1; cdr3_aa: CASSGGEVNEQFF; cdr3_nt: TGTGCCAGCTCGGGGGGAGAAGTCAATGAGCAGTTCTTC
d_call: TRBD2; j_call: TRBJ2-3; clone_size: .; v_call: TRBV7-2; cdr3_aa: CASSLVPSGGPDTQYF; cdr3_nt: TGTGCCAGCAGCTTAGTCCCCAGCGGGGGACCAGATACGCAGTATTTT
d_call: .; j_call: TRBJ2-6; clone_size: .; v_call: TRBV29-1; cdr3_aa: CSVQGSSRSGANVLTF; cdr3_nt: TGCAGCGTACAGGGCTCCTCTCGCTCTGGGGCCAACGTCCTGACTTTC
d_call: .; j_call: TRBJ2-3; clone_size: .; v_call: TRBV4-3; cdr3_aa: CASSQDSSTDTQYF; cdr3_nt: TGCGCCAGCAGCCAGGACAGTAGCACAGATACGCAGTATTTT
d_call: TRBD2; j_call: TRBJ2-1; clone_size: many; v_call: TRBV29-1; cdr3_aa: CSVEGEGHEQFF; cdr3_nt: TGCAGCGTTGAAGGGGAGGGCCATGAGCAGTTCTTC
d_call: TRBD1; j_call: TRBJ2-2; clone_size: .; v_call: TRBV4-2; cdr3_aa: CASSHGDSNTGELFF; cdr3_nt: TGTGCCAGCAGCCATGGGGACAGCAACACCGGGGAGCTGTTTTTT
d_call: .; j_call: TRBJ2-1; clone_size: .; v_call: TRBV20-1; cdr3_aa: CSASRETRFEQFF; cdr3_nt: TGCAGTGCCAGTCGCGAGACCCGCTTTGAGCAGTTCTTC
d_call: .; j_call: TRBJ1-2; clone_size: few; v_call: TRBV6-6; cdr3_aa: CASSYTALQMGNYGYTF; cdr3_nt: TGTGCCAGCAGTTACACTGCCCTACAGATGGGGAACTATGGCTACACCTTC
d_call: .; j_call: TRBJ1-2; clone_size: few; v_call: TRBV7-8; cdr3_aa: CASSLGGGRRVYGYTF; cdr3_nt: TGTGCCAGCAGCTTAGGAGGGGGACGGAGAGTCTATGGCTACACCTTC
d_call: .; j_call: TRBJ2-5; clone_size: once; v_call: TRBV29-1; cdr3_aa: CSPWHWYQETQYF; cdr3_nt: TGCAGCCCATGGCACTGGTACCAAGAGACCCAGTACTTC